This T cell receptor (beta chain) was identified in a study of CD8 T cells in Susac syndrome (dated by TCRdb to between 2019 and 2020). Broadly, across the study: Of the Susac syndrome patients who were sequenced, eight were in clinical remission while six had clinically active disease. At blood withdrawal, Susac syndrome patients were therapy-naive, treated with corticosteroids (with IVIg additionally given to some), or treated with IVIg alone. The study used repertoire sequencing to test whether antigen drove CD8+ T cell activation and differentiation in Susac syndrome. Beyond this particular receptor, the publication reports: The number of individuals in the TCR sequencing and HLA analysis was recognized as being relatively small. In the CD4+ T cell repertoire of Susac syndrome patients, clonal expansion was not detected.

From V the trimming removes 10 bases and from J it removes 4 bases, while the gene matches leave 6 bases of the junction unaccounted for. Per the germline V gene (reference sequence), LNHDA is the CDR1 and SQIVND is the CDR2. The CDR3 contains 13 residues, cysteine and phenylalanine counted. Only the CDR3 DNA stays, 39 bases, in frame from base 1. Peripheral blood CD8+ and CD4+ T cells from healthy donors, Susac syndrome patients and multiple sclerosis patients were profiled by high-throughput TCR beta sequencing. Recently defined diagnostic criteria for definite or probable disease were met by the Susac syndrome patients. Bulk CD8+ and CD4+ T cells were purified by magnetic negative isolation, while CD8+ TEMRA cells were enriched using FACS. Blood was collected in EDTA tubes and processed within 24 hours, with PBMCs isolated through density gradient centrifugation. PBMCs intended for TCR sequencing were frozen in liquid nitrogen and were later thawed in a 37 degrees C water bath. The sorted or isolated CD4+, CD8+ and CD8+ TEMRA cells reached a purity of at least 90%.

RNA was extracted using the RNeasy kit, and roughly 0.5 to 1 microgram was reverse transcribed with random hexamers. The immunoSEQ multiplex PCR assay, covering 54 Vbeta and 13 Jbeta segments, was used to amplify TCR beta CDR3 regions. Bias from PCR amplification was corrected by using a synthetic template baseline for primer optimization and for computational correction. On the authors' methods: Reads were assigned to V, D and J genes according to IMGT and analyzed in immunoSEQ Analyzer, with only productive sequences retained. Clonality was calculated as one minus the Shannon entropy normalized by log2 of the number of productive unique sequences. For each patient and control, public and private clones were evaluated among the 100 most prevalent clones. Clones were defined as Susac-specific if absent from the healthy and MS cohorts, from 1052 published viral clones and from other ImmuneACCESS disease sequences. The raw public reads went through TCRdb reprocessing: fastp at Q25, MiXCR clone calling, in-frame beta chains kept. Rows merge per CDR3 protein into single entries with the most common DNA and genes. The V and J calls and clone size come from TCRdb's table, not from the authors' own analysis. The sample table records 150,000 to 200,000 distinct CDR3 sequences; approximately 95% of these occur just once. The top ten clonotypes cover less than 0.15% of the sample.

Remarks on this clonotype: Its binding antigen is unknown. Per-base qualities were not stored, and no clone one base away is much larger.

Sequencing used CD4+ T cells from PBMCs. This receptor was obtained from a human donor with Susac syndrome. The rearranged chain carries TRBV19 and TRBJ2-7, with 11 bases matching TRBD2. The CDR3 region reads CATAGLAGYEQYF. The bases read TGTGCCACTGCTGGACTAGCGGGTTACGAGCAGTACTTC.